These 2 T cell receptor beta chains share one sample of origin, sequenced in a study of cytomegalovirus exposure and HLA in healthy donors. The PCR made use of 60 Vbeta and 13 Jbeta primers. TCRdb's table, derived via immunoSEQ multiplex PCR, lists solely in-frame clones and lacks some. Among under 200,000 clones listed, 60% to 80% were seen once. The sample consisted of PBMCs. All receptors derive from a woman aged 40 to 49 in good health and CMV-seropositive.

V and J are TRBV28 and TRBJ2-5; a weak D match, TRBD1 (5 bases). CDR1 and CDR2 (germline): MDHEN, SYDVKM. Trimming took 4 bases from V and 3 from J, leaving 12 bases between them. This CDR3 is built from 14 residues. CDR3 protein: CASSSPGREETQYF. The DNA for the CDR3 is TGTGCCAGCAGTTCCCCGGGCAGGGAAGAGACCCAGTACTTC.

CDR3 nucleotides: TGTGCCAGCAGCTTCGGACAGGGAACTGAAGCTTTCTTT. Translating gives CASSFGQGTEAFF. The genes are TRBV7-2 and TRBJ1-1; 8 bases align to TRBD1. The junction had 2 bases not matched to a gene; V was cut back by 3 bases and J by 5 bases. The CDR3 contains 13 residues. Germline V lookup: CDR1 SGHTA, CDR2 FQGNSA. Looking up the rest from reference TRBV7-2 and TRBJ1-1 gives the full variable domain: GAGVSQSPSNKVTEKGKDVELRCDPISGHTALYWYRQSLGQGLEFLIYFQGNSAPDKSGLPSDRFSAERTGGSVSTLTIQRTQQEDSAVYLCASSFGQGTEAFFGQGTRLTVV.